Below, one TCR beta chain is given with its context. As processed by the authors: Estimates of nucleated cell counts were drawn from the amplification of reference gene primers. TCRdb's copy holds only in-frame clones and misses some; the assay was immunoSEQ multiplex PCR. That table supplies the V and J calls and clone size; D and trimming were determined from the DNA. The table includes about 260,000 clones, approximately 89% detected once. The data stem from a study of blood T cell repertoires in COVID-19. Study-wide context: Both acute and convalescent COVID-19 samples were obtained from the United States, Italy and Spain. Nucleic acid was either cDNA or gDNA, and it came from T cells, B-cell-depleted T cells, or PBMCs.

The germline V gene encodes CDR1 SGHKS and CDR2 YYEKEE (reference sequence). Between the trimmed V and J ends, which lost 0 bases and 7 bases, there was a span of 17 bases. The length of the CDR3 is 17 residues. V gene TRBV5-5 combines with J gene TRBJ1-6; D possibly corresponds to TRBD1 (5 bases). The receptor's source is a woman aged 45 to 65 with acute or convalescent COVID-19. Sequenced sample: peripheral blood. The CDR3: CASSLVQTAGGNSPLHF. CDR3 in DNA: TGTGCCAGCAGCTTGGTCCAGACAGCGGGAGGCAATTCACCCCTCCACTTT.